Listed below are T cell receptor beta chains from one sample, sequenced in a study of T cell changes during pregnancy in multiple sclerosis. Clones were sequenced by immunoSEQ multiplex PCR, and TCRdb holds only the in-frame ones, with some missing. The sample holds around 100,000 clones, approximately 90% seen once. The sequences come from peripheral blood, collected in the third trimester of pregnancy. These receptors all stem from a female donor with multiple sclerosis, enrolled in a pregnancy study. The conserved cysteine and the conserved F or W are not part of the CDR3 here. The D gene is left open where the match is weak.

d_call v_call cdr3_aa
NA TRBV7-2 ASSRDSSGDQPQH
NA TRBV19 ASSLLGANTEAF
NA TRBV5-1 ASSLGQVATNEKLF
NA TRBV25-1 ASSEGGSYGYT
NA TRBV6-1 ASSQGYWGTEAF
TRBD2 TRBV5-1 ASSLAGNYEQY
NA TRBV27 ASSPWGDRSYGYT
NA TRBV13 ASSRDIFTEAF
TRBD2 TRBV7-2 ASSLFPAGGSQNTGELF
NA TRBV19 ASSRGLAQSYEQY
NA TRBV5-6 ASSLFVAGWKYEQY
NA TRBV5-5 ASSLAVGGDTQY
TRBD1 TRBV7-2 ASSLRSGGAGLKYGYT
TRBD2 TRBV7-2 ASSPRLAGGEDTQY
TRBD1 TRBV19 ASSTGAGGKIYGYT
NA TRBV19 ASSIDLFRGTRGYT
NA TRBV4-2 ASSQETRSTEAF
TRBD1 TRBV5-1 ASSGREKGASYEQY
NA TRBV28 ASSLWIGVGNQPQH
NA TRBV7-2 ASSLGGQGGYEQY
NA TRBV7-3 ASSFFGTSGEQF
TRBD2 TRBV30 AWSFISGRRTDTQY
NA TRBV5-6 ASSLLVSEQY
NA TRBV27 ASSFIDRFSWELF
TRBD2 TRBV5-4 ASSLTSGVGYEQY
TRBD1 TRBV30 AWGPGTGGTDTQY
NA TRBV19 ASSIRGRRTESYEQY
NA TRBV18 ASASSGLGDTQY
TRBD2 TRBV5-5 ASSLAGGPVGETQY
NA TRBV5-8 ASSFGQHPTNEKLF
TRBD2 TRBV27 ASSRTSPYNEQF
NA TRBV6-6 ASKWGTGLPQH
NA TRBV19 ASSITGSSYEQY
NA TRBV28 ASSLPLRDIV
NA TRBV5-4 ASSLLTDYGYT
TRBD2 TRBV6-1 ASSGQLAGASEQY